What follows describes a single TCR beta chain. Its antigen is not identified. This entry is derived from a study of blood T cells in healthy people across ages. Overall study context: About one barcoded beta molecule per two T cells came from capture by template switching.

Then a second PCR, running about 6 to 12 cycles, was carried out with a sample-barcoded 5' primer and a J-beta primer mix. Using its own MiXCR run on the 5' RACE reads, TCRdb lists one record per CDR3 protein. The sample comprises 1.5 million to 2 million distinct CDR3 sequences, 49% of which are singletons, and around 2.1% rests with the top ten. Study-wide findings and caveats: Long-lived donors carried more naive CD4+ cells and greater diversity than aged donors.

This receptor was taken from a middle-aged woman in good health. The specimen was blood.

In DNA form, the CDR3 reads TGTGCCAGCAGTCCCCGGACAGGGGGTTTTCAGCCCCAGCATTTT. The encoded protein is CASSPRTGGFQPQHF. The J gene is TRBJ1-5, the V gene TRBV6-5, with 10 positions matching TRBD1. The CDR3 is 15 residues long. Germline-derived CDR1 and CDR2 are MNHEY and SVGAGI. V shed 5 bases and J 6 bases; nucleotides not matched to a gene: 7.